The sequence of this T cell receptor beta chain was determined in a study of blood T cells in healthy people across ages. Findings of the study overall: With naive T cell percentage, TCR beta diversity showed a strong correlation.

The length of the CDR3 is 14 residues. Trimming cost V 0 bases and J 6 bases, with 12 bases left between them. CDR1 and CDR2 from the germline V gene are MNHEY and SVGAGI. In the case of this clonotype: Antigen unknown.

Alongside a J-beta primer mix, a sample-barcoded 5' primer served in a second PCR lasting about 7 to 12 cycles. A 12-random-nucleotide template-switch adaptor tagged each cDNA molecule. Each CDR3 protein is one row after TCRdb ran MiXCR on the 5' RACE reads. There are some 750,000 distinct CDR3 sequences in the sample; about 20% occur only once, and less than 25% lies in the top ten. The chain uses TRBV6-5 and TRBJ2-7; D possibly uses TRBD1 or TRBD2 (5 bases each). Sequenced material: blood. This sequence was found in a man between 65 and 80 years old in good health. CDR3 nucleotides: TGTGCCAGCAGTTACTCCGACCGGGGCACCGAGCAGTACTTC. Residues: CASSYSDRGTEQYF.